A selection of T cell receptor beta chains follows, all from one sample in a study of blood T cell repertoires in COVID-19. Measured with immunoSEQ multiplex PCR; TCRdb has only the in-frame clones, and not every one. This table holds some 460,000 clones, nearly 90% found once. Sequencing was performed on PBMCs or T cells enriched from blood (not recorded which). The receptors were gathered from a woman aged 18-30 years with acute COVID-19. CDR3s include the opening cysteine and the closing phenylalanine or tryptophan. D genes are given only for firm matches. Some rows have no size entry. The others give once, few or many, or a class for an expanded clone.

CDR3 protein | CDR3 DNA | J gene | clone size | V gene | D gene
CASSSRGAGGQETQYF | TGTGCCAGCAGTTCTCGGGGGGCCGGGGGTCAAGAGACCCAGTACTTC | TRBJ2-5 | once | TRBV27 | NA
CASSFHGTANIQYF | TGCGCCAGCAGCTTCCACGGGACAGCAAACATTCAGTACTTC | TRBJ2-4 | NA | TRBV5-1 | TRBD1
CASATGNEQFF | TGTGCCAGTGCCACAGGTAATGAGCAGTTCTTC | TRBJ2-1 | few | TRBV19 | NA
CASSYNPPLNEQFF | TGTGCCAGCAGTTATAACCCCCCCCTAAATGAGCAGTTCTTC | TRBJ2-1 | NA | TRBV6-5 | NA
CASSFGGGTEAFF | TGTGCCAGCAGCTTTGGGGGAGGGACTGAAGCTTTCTTT | TRBJ1-1 | NA | TRBV7-9 | NA
CASRWDRTNTGELFF | TGTGCCAGCAGATGGGACAGGACGAACACCGGGGAGCTGTTTTTT | TRBJ2-2 | once | TRBV2 | TRBD1
CARGQGVGSPLHF | TGTGCCAGGGGACAGGGCGTAGGGTCACCCCTCCACTTT | TRBJ1-6 | NA | TRBV6-5 | TRBD1
CASSAELRDRGLNQPQHF | TGTGCCAGTAGTGCAGAACTCCGGGACAGGGGGCTGAATCAGCCCCAGCATTTT | TRBJ1-5 | NA | TRBV19 | TRBD1
CASSPRAGSTDTQYF | TGTGCCAGTAGCCCCAGGGCGGGGAGCACAGATACGCAGTATTTT | TRBJ2-3 | NA | TRBV19 | NA
CASSVRQIETQYF | TGTGCCAGCAGCGTCCGACAGATAGAGACCCAGTACTTC | TRBJ2-5 | NA | TRBV7-2 | NA
CASSYIGEGMNTEAFF | TGTGCCAGCAGTTACATTGGGGAGGGCATGAACACTGAAGCTTTCTTT | TRBJ1-1 | NA | TRBV6-5 | NA
CASSAYLAGVQETQYF | TGTGCCAGCAGCGCCTATCTAGCAGGGGTTCAAGAGACCCAGTACTTC | TRBJ2-5 | NA | TRBV9 | NA
CSVSEGNQPQHF | TGCAGCGTTTCAGAAGGCAATCAGCCCCAGCATTTT | TRBJ1-5 | NA | TRBV29-1 | NA
CASSHYPGQGSYEQYF | TGTGCCAGCAGCCACTACCCGGGACAGGGATCCTACGAGCAGTACTTC | TRBJ2-7 | NA | TRBV3-1/TRBV3-2 | TRBD1
CASSYGTGSSYEQYF | TGTGCCAGCAGCTACGGGACAGGAAGCTCCTACGAGCAGTACTTC | TRBJ2-7 | NA | TRBV7-8 | TRBD1
CASSIVHNTDTQYF | TGTGCCAGTAGTATAGTACACAACACAGATACGCAGTATTTT | TRBJ2-3 | NA | TRBV19 | NA
CASNRDREYGYTF | TGTGCCAGCAACCGGGACAGGGAATATGGCTACACCTTC | TRBJ1-2 | NA | TRBV12-3/TRBV12-4 | TRBD1